This record covers a single T cell receptor beta chain. Its antigen is not identified. This may be a read error: a much more frequent sequence differs by one nucleotide. TCR beta libraries were built with iRepertoire HTBI primers and Arm-PCR of CDR3 regions. TCRdb itself ran the multiplex PCR reads through MiXCR, one entry per CDR3 protein. The sample contains about 470,000 distinct CDR3 sequences, 14% to 15% of which appear only once. The data were obtained in a study of regulatory T cells in long-lasting Graves disease. Noted time point: newly diagnosed GD, antithyroid drugs for less than 3 months. PBMC-derived RNA was used for the TCR library. Patients of an endocrinology department in Xi'an, China, were included. Study-level findings and limits: The study found lower TCR diversity in persistent Graves' patients than in newly diagnosed ones. Peripheral blood was the sole material, not thyroid tissue.

These data also formed part of another study, on T cells in Graves' hyperthyroidism and ophthalmopathy.

The source was peripheral blood mononuclear cells (PBMCs), collected at new diagnosis, from a patient treated with antithyroid drugs. This TCR derives from a woman aged 25-40 years with Graves disease.

CDR3 residues: CASGLAEAVGYGYTF. The CDR3 DNA follows: TGTGCCAGCGGCCTGGCCGAGGCGGTCGGCTATGGCTACACCTTC. This chain connects TRBV12-3 or TRBV12-4 to TRBJ1-2; D remains unclear. The CDR3 is made up of 15 amino acids. Deletions cut 8 bases from V and 4 bases from J, with 20 bases between.